The rows below give T cell receptor beta chains drawn from one sample of a study of blood T cell repertoires in COVID-19. Assay: immunoSEQ multiplex PCR; the TCRdb copy retains only in-frame clones and omits some. The data hold about 110,000 clones, with roughly 84% observed a single time. The sample taken for sequencing was peripheral blood. These receptors all come from a human donor in a cohort sampled during active COVID-19. Both conserved end residues are part of each CDR3. The D gene is left open where the match is weak. Some rows have no size entry. The others give once, few or many, or a class for an expanded clone.

j_call,d_call,clone_size,v_call,cdr3_nt,cdr3_aa
TRBJ1-6,NA,once,TRBV19,TGTGCCACCGGGACTCAAAATTCACCCCTCCACTTT,CATGTQNSPLHF
TRBJ2-3,NA,once,TRBV10-3,TGTGCCATCAGTGCGGGCCCGGAGGCAGATACGCAGTATTTT,CAISAGPEADTQYF
TRBJ1-1,NA,NA,TRBV28,TGTGCCAGCAGGGACAGCCCGAACACTGAAGCTTTCTTT,CASRDSPNTEAFF
TRBJ1-1,NA,NA,TRBV4-3,TGCGCCAGCAGCCAAGATAGAGGCGCTTTGAACACTGAAGCTTTCTTT,CASSQDRGALNTEAFF
TRBJ2-1,TRBD1,NA,TRBV2,TGTGCCAGCAGTGATATCCAGGGGGTCAATGAGCAGTTCTTC,CASSDIQGVNEQFF
TRBJ2-5,NA,NA,TRBV7-9,TGTGCCAGCAGCTTAGATATGACAGGTCAAGAGACCCAGTACTTC,CASSLDMTGQETQYF
TRBJ1-2,TRBD1,NA,TRBV30,TGTGCCTGGGGACAGGGAAACTATGGCTACACCTTC,CAWGQGNYGYTF
TRBJ2-7,NA,NA,TRBV5-1,NA,CASSVGPGQTSYEQYF
TRBJ1-3,NA,NA,TRBV9,TGTGCCAGCAGCCTTACCTCGGGGGTTTCTGGAAACACCATATATTTT,CASSLTSGVSGNTIYF
TRBJ1-2,TRBD1,NA,TRBV27,TGTGCCAGCAGTTTACAACAGGGGTATGGCTACACCTTC,CASSLQQGYGYTF
TRBJ2-1,NA,NA,TRBV5-6,TGTGCCAGCAGCCCGACAGGCAATGAGCAGTTCTTC,CASSPTGNEQFF
TRBJ1-1,NA,NA,TRBV6-6,TGTGCCAGCAGTTACTCGGGGGGGGGAGAAGCTTTCTTT,CASSYSGGGEAFF
TRBJ2-1,TRBD1,NA,TRBV7-7,TGTGCTAGCAGCCGGACAGGGGGCTCCTACAATGAGCAGTTCTTC,CASSRTGGSYNEQFF
TRBJ2-5,NA,NA,TRBV11-2,TGTGCCAGCAGCTTAGGATGGGGCGGAGCGAGGTTAGAGACCCAGTACTTC,CASSLGWGGARLETQYF
TRBJ2-2,NA,NA,TRBV7-7,TGTGCTAGCAGCTTAGATCGGCAGGGCACGCTGTTTTTT,CASSLDRQGTLFF
TRBJ2-1,TRBD1,NA,TRBV5-1,TGCGCCAGCAGCTTGTCCGGGACAGGGGGGAGCAATGAGCAGTTCTTC,CASSLSGTGGSNEQFF
TRBJ1-1,NA,NA,TRBV28,TGTGCCAGCAGACGACCGACAGCGGGAAACACTGAAGCTTTCTTT,CASRRPTAGNTEAFF
TRBJ2-1,TRBD2,NA,TRBV18,TGTGCCAGCTCACCACCTGCGGGAGGGACTTCCTACAATGAGCAGTTCTTC,CASSPPAGGTSYNEQFF
TRBJ2-7,NA,NA,TRBV3-1/TRBV3-2,TGTGCCAGCAGCCAAGCGCTAGCCCTGGGGGAGCAGTACTTC,CASSQALALGEQYF
TRBJ2-5,NA,NA,TRBV30,TGTGCCTGGAGTGTACCCCGACAGCAAGAGACCCAGTACTTC,CAWSVPRQQETQYF
TRBJ1-2,NA,NA,TRBV29-1,TGCAGCGTTGGGCAGAACTATGGCTACACCTTC,CSVGQNYGYTF
TRBJ2-6,NA,NA,TRBV4-1,TGCGCCAGCAGCCAAACCGGTGGGGCGTCTGGGGCCAACGTCCTGACTTTC,CASSQTGGASGANVLTF
TRBJ2-1,TRBD1,NA,TRBV5-1,TGCGCCAGCACGGGACAGAACTACAATGAGCAGTTCTTC,CASTGQNYNEQFF
TRBJ1-6,TRBD1,NA,TRBV7-2,TGTGCCAGCAGCTTAGCCCCCTGGACAGGGGAAAATTCACCCCTCCACTTT,CASSLAPWTGENSPLHF
TRBJ1-1,NA,once,TRBV24-1,TGTGCCACCAGTGACCCGGACAGCCCAAACACTGAAGCTTTCTTT,CATSDPDSPNTEAFF
TRBJ1-1,TRBD1,few,TRBV30,TGTGCCTGGAGTGTAAACAGGGGAGCTTTCTTT,CAWSVNRGAFF
TRBJ1-2,NA,NA,TRBV29-1,TGCAGCGTGGGGGCAGATTGGGGCTACACCTTC,CSVGADWGYTF
TRBJ1-1,NA,few,TRBV7-9,TGTGCCAGCAGCTCGGAAACACAGAATGAAGCTTTCTTT,CASSSETQNEAFF
TRBJ1-4,NA,few,TRBV13,TGTGCCAGCAGCCCGAGCACTTGGGGCAATGAAAAACTGTTTTTT,CASSPSTWGNEKLFF
TRBJ2-5,TRBD2,NA,TRBV15,TGTGCCACCAGCAGAGATCTGACGGCGGGAGGGGGAGAGACCCAGTACTTC,CATSRDLTAGGGETQYF
TRBJ2-1,TRBD1,NA,TRBV28,TGTGCCATCCTTGGACAGGGGGAGGGCTACAATGAGCAGTTCTTC,CAILGQGEGYNEQFF
TRBJ2-7,NA,NA,TRBV6-6,TGTGCCAGCAGGGACTCGGGGGAGCAGTACTTC,CASRDSGEQYF
TRBJ2-5,TRBD1,NA,TRBV28,TGTGCCAGCAGTTCCCCCGCCGGGACAGGGGCCGGGGAGACCCAGTACTTC,CASSSPAGTGAGETQYF
TRBJ1-1,NA,NA,TRBV7-9,TGTGCCAGCAGCCCTGGGACAATTGAAGCTTTCTTT,CASSPGTIEAFF
TRBJ1-1,NA,NA,TRBV5-6,TGTGCCAGCAGCTTACAGGAGAACACTGAAGCTTTCTTT,CASSLQENTEAFF
TRBJ2-5,NA,NA,TRBV4-2,TGTGCCAGCAGCCAAGAATGGGCCGGGACTCCGGAAGGGGCCCAGTACTTC,CASSQEWAGTPEGAQYF
TRBJ2-7,NA,NA,TRBV28,TGTGCCAGCAGTGAACAGACACTCTACGAGCAGTACTTC,CASSEQTLYEQYF
TRBJ2-5,NA,NA,TRBV3-1/TRBV3-2,TGTGCCAGCAGCCAATCGTACCAAGAGACCCAGTACTTC,CASSQSYQETQYF
TRBJ1-6,NA,NA,TRBV5-6,TGTGCCAGCAGCTTAAGGACAGCAAGCTCCTATAATTCACCCCTCCACTTT,CASSLRTASSYNSPLHF
TRBJ1-4,TRBD1,NA,TRBV6-2/TRBV6-3,TGTGCCAGCAGTTACGGAAGAGTTACCGGGACAGGGGCGTCGAATGAAAAACTGTTTTTT,CASSYGRVTGTGASNEKLFF